This entry is about one T cell receptor (beta chain). This receptor's antigen is unknown. The sample holds no much larger clone one base away, and base qualities are not on file. Reading from cysteine to phenylalanine, the CDR3 counts 14 amino acids. Just CDR3 DNA is preserved here, 42 bases in frame from base 1. V loses 2 bases, J loses 5 bases, and the germline ends lie 12 bases apart. As encoded in the germline V gene (reference sequence), CDR1 is LNHDA while CDR2 is SQIVND. On the immunoSEQ human TCRbeta survey platform, TCRbeta CDR3 regions were amplified and barcoded with a two-step multiplex PCR. Libraries were sequenced on Illumina instruments, with IgH sequenced in parallel from the same samples. As for how the authors treated the data: To remove PCR and sequencing errors, raw reads were filtered against IMGT V, D, J definitions and grouped with a nearest-neighbor algorithm. Clones were defined as identical nucleotide sequences, and differential abundance between tissues was assessed by per-clone Fisher exact tests with a pFDR threshold of p<0.01. Clones with frequencies too low for statistical inference were excluded by a minimum inclusion filter of 10 in either sample. The immunoSEQ Analyzer was used for pairwise clonal comparisons, and IMGT tools were used to assess gene family usage. Drawn from immuneACCESS, this table holds only the in-frame rearrangements with V and J called that TCRdb kept. Clones are partly lost; checked studies trace under half to an unresolved V gene and leave the rest unexplained. Clone size and V and J calls were adopted from that table, with D and trimming inferred from the DNA. Within this sample are more than 85,000 clones, with around 72% of them counted one time only. The top ten hold 1.5% to 2% of the sample.

These data come from a study of fetal regulatory T cell absence and autoimmunity (dated by TCRdb to the late 2010s). A note on the overall study: Exocrine pancreas autoimmunity was seen in the IPEX patients without clinical diabetes. General study outcomes and caveats: Cord blood and pancreas had broadly similar TRB gene family usage, which resembled published neonatal and adult repertoires. The TCR compartment showed significant oligoclonal enrichment in pancreas versus cord blood, with some top clones over 90-fold enriched. The oligoclonal enrichment was taken as support for antigen-driven autoimmunity in the pancreas before birth in IPEX syndrome.

For repertoire sequencing, genomic DNA was processed from frozen pancreas tissue. Genomic DNA, about 1.9-3.4 ug, was extracted from umbilical cord blood or frozen pancreas using the DNeasy Blood and Tissue Kit. The TCR was taken from a male donor with IPEX syndrome. Sequencing input: pancreas tissue. Recombination joined TRBV19 with TRBJ1-1; matching of 5 bases hints at TRBD1 as the D gene. The DNA is as follows: TGTGCCAGTAGTATAATGCAGGGAGGAACTGAAGCTTTCTTT. Its amino acids are CASSIMQGGTEAFF.